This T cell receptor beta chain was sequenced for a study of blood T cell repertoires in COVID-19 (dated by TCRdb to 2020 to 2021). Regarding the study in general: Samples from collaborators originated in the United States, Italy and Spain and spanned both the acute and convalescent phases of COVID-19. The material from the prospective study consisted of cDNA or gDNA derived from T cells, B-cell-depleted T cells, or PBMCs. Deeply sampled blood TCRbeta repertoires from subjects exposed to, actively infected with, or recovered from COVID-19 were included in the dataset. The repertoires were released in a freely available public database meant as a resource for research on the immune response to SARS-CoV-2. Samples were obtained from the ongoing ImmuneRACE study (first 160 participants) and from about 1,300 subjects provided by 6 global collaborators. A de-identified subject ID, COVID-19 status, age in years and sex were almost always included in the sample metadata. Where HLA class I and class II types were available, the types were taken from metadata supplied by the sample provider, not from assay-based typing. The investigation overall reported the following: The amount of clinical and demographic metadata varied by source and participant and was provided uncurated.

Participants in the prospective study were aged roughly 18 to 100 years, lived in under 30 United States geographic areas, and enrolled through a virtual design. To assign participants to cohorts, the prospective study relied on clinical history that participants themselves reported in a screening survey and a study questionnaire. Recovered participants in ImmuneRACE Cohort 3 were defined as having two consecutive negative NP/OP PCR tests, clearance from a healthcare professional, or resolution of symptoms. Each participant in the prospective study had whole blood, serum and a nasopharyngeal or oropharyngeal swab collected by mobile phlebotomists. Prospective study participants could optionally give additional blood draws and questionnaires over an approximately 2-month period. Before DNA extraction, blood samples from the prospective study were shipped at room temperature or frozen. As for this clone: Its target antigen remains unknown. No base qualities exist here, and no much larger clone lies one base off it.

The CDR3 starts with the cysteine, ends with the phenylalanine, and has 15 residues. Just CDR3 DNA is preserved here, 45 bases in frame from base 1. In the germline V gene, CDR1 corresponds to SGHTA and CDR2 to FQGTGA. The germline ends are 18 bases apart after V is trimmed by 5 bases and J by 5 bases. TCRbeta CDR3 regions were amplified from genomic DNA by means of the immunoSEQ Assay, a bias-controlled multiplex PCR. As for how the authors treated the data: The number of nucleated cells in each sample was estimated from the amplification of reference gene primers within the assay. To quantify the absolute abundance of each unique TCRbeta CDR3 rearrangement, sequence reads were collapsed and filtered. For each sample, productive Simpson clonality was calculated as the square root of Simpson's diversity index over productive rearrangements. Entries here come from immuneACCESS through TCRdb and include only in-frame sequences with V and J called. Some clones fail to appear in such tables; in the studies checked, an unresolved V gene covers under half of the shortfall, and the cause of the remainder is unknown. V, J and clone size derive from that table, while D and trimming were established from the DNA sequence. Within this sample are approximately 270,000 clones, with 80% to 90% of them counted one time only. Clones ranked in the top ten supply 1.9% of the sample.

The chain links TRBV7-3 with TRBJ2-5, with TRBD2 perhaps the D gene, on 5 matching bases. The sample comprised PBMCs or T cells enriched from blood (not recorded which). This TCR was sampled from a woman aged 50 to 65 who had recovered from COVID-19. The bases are TGTGCCAGCAGCCCAGAGGGAAGCGGAAGGGAGACCCAGTACTTC. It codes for CASSPEGSGRETQYF.